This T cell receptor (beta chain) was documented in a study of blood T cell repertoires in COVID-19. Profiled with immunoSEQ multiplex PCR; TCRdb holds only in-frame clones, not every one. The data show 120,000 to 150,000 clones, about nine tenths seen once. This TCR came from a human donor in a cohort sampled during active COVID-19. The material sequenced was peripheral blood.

The CDR3 DNA reads as TGCGCCAGCAGCAAGGGACAGGCACTCTATGGCTACACCTTC. This codes for CASSKGQALYGYTF. V gene TRBV5-1 combines with J gene TRBJ1-2, with TRBD1 matching over 8 bases. The CDR3 spans 14 residues. The germline gives CDR1 SGHRS, CDR2 YFSETQ. V shed 4 bases, J shed 4 bases, and the junction held 6 bases outside the gene matches.